This entry describes one TCR beta chain. This record belongs to a study of shared clonotypes between healthy human individuals. Germline V gene sequence: CDR1 SGHDT, CDR2 YYEEEE. CDR3 length: 16 residues. V lost 1 base, J lost 9 bases, and 19 bases lay in between. This table comes from immunoSEQ multiplex PCR, and its TCRdb copy is limited to in-frame clones, with some not included. The sample lists 400,000 to 600,000 clones, about 80% seen once, with around 13% in the top ten. Sequenced material: PBMCs. The TCR sequence derives from a woman between 40 and 50 years old in good health. Some clones in this sample may be carry-over from other donors' samples. This rearrangement joins TRBV5-6 to TRBJ2-2, with a tentative D call TRBD1 (6 bases). CDR3 sequence: CASSLIGNRDTRELFF. For the CDR3, the DNA is TGTGCCAGCAGCTTGATCGGGAACAGGGACACGAGGGAGCTGTTTTTT.